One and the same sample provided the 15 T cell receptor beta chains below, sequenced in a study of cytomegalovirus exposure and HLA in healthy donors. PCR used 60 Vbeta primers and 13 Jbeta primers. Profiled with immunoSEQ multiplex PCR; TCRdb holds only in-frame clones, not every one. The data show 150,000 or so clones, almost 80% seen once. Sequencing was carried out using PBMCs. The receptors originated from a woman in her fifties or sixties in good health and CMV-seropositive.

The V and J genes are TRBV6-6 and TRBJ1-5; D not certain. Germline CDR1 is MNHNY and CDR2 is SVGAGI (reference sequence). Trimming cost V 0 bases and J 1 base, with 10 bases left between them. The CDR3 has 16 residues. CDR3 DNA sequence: TGTGCCAGCAGTTACTCGACGACGGGAAGCAATCAGCCCCAGCATTTT. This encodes CASSYSTTGSNQPQHF.

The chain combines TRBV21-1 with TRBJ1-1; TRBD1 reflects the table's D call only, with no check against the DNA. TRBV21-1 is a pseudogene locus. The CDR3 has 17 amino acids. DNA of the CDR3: TGTGCCAGCAGCAAAGTAGGGGACAGGGGTAGTGACACTGAAGCTTTCTTT. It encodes CASSKVGDRGSDTEAFF.

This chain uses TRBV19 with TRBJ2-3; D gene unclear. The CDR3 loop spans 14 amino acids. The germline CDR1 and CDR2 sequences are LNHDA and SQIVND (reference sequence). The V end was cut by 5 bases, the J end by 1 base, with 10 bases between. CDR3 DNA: TGTGCCAGTAGTCCATTGAGTGGCACAGATACGCAGTATTTT. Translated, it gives CASSPLSGTDTQYF. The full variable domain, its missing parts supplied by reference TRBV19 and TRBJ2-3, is DGGITQSPKYLFRKEGQNVTLSCEQNLNHDAMYWYRQDPGQGLRLIYYSQIVNDFQKGDIAEGYSVSREKKESFPLTVTSAQKNPTAFYLCASSPLSGTDTQYFGPGTRLTVL.

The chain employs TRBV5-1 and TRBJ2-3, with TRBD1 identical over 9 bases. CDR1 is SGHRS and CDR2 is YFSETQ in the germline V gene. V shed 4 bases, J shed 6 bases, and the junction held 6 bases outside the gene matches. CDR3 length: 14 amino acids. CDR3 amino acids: CASSPGQGFDTQYF. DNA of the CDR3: TGCGCCAGCAGCCCGGGACAGGGTTTTGATACGCAGTATTTT.

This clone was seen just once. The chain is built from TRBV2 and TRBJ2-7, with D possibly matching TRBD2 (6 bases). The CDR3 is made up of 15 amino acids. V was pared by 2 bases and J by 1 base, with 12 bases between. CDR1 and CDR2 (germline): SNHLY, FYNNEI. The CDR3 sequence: CASSESLALSYEQYF. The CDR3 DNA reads TGTGCCAGCAGTGAAAGTCTAGCGCTATCCTACGAGCAGTACTTC. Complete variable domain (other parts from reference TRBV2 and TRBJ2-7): EPEVTQTPSHQVTQMGQEVILRCVPISNHLYFYWYRQILGQKVEFLVSFYNNEISEKSEIFDDQFSVERPDGSNFTLKIRSTKLEDSAMYFCASSESLALSYEQYFGPGTRLTVT.

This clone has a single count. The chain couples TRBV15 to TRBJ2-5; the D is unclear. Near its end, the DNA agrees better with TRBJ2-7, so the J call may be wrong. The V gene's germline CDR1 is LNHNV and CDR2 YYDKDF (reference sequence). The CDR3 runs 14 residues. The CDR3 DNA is TGTGCCACCAGCAGAGAAAGAACTATCTACGAGCAGTACTTC. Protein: CATSRERTIYEQYF.

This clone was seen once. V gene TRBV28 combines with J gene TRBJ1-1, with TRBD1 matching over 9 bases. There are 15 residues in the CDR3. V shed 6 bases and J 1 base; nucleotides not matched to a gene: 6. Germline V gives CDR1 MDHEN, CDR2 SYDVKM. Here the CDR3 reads CASSARTGANTEAFF. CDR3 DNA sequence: TGTGCCAGCAGCGCTAGGACAGGGGCGAACACTGAAGCTTTCTTT.

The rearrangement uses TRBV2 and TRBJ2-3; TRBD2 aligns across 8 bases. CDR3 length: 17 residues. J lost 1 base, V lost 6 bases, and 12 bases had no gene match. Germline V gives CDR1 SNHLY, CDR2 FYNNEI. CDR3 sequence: CASRVGIAGIGTDTQYF. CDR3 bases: TGTGCCAGCAGGGTGGGGATAGCGGGGATCGGCACAGATACGCAGTATTTT.

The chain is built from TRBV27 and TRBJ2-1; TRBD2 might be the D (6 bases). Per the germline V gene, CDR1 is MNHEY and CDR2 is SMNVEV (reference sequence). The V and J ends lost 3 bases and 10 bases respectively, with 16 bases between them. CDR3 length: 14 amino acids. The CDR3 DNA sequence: TGTGCCAGCAGTTTTGGTAGCGGCCTAGGGGAGCAGTTCTTC. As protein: CASSFGSGLGEQFF.

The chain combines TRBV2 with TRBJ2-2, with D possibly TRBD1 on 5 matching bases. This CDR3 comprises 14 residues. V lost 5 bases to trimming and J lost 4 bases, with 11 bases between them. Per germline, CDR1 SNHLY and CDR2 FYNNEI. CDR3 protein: CASSFRVGTGELFF. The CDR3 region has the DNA TGTGCCAGCAGTTTCAGGGTCGGCACCGGGGAGCTGTTTTTT.

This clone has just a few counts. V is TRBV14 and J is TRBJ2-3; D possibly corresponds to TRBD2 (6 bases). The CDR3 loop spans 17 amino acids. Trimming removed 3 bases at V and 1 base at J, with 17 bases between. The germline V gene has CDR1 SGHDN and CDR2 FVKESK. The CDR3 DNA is TGTGCCAGCAGCCACTTCAAACGGGGGATGGGCACAGATACGCAGTATTTT. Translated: CASSHFKRGMGTDTQYF. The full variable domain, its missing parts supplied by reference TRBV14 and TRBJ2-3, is EAGVTQFPSHSVIEKGQTVTLRCDPISGHDNLYWYRRVMGKEIKFLLHFVKESKQDESGMPNNRFLAERTGGTYSTLKVQPAELEDSGVYFCASSHFKRGMGTDTQYFGPGTRLTVL.

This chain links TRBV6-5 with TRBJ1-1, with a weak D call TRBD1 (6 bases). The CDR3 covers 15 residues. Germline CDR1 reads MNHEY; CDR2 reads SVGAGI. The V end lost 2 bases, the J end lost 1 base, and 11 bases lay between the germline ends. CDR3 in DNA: TGTGCCAGCAGTTACAAACAGGGCGGGAACACTGAAGCTTTCTTT. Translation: CASSYKQGGNTEAFF.

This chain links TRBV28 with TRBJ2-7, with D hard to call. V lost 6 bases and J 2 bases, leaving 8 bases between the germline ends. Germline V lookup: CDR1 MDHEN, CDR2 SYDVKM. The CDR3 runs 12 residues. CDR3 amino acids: CASRSGTYEQYF. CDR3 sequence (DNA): TGTGCCAGCAGGTCAGGAACCTACGAGCAGTACTTC.

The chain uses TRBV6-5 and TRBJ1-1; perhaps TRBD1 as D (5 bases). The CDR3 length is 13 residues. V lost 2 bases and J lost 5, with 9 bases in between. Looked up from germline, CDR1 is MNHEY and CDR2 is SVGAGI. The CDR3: CASSYGGVTEAFF. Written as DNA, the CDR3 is TGTGCCAGCAGTTACGGAGGGGTGACTGAAGCTTTCTTT.

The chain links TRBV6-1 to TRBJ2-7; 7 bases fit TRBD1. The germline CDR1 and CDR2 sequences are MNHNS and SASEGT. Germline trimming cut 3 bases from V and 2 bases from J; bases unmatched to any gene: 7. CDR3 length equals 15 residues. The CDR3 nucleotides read TGTGCCAGCAGTGAGGTAGAGGGGGCCCCCTACGAGCAGTACTTC. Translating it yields CASSEVEGAPYEQYF.